This T cell receptor beta chain originates from a study of blood T cells in healthy people across ages. A J-beta primer mix and a sample-barcoded 5' primer were used in a second PCR of roughly 6 to 11 cycles. TCRdb fed the 5' RACE reads into MiXCR, producing one record per CDR3 protein. The profile covers about 640,000 distinct CDR3 sequences, with around 54% appearing a single time and 30% to 45% taken by the ten largest. Germline V gene sequence: CDR1 PRHDT, CDR2 FYEKMQ (reference sequence). The CDR3 sequence is 13 residues long. Trimming shortened V by 4 bases and J by 9 bases, and 13 bases separated the two germline ends. This clonotype has only a few counts.

Sequences were obtained from blood. The TCR sequence derives from a man between 60 and 75 years old in good health. The rearrangement uses TRBV13 and TRBJ2-1; D possibly corresponds to TRBD1 (5 bases). The CDR3 is CASSSDWGGEQFF. CDR3 in DNA: TGTGCCAGCAGCTCCGATTGGGGCGGTGAGCAGTTCTTC.